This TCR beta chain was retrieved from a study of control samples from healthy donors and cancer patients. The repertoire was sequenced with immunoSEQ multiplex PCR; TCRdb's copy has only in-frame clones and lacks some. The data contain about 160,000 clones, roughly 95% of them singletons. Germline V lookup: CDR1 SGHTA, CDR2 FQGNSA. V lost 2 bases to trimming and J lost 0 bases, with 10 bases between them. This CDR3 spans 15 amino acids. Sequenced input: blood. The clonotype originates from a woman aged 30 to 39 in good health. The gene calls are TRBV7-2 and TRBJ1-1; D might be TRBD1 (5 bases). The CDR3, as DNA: TGTGCCAGCAGCTTATTTGGGGGGTTGAACACTGAAGCTTTCTTT. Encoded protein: CASSLFGGLNTEAFF.